This paragraph reports one TCR beta chain. Its target is unknown. Primers: 60 Vbeta forward and 13 Jbeta reverse. Here immunoSEQ multiplex PCR was the method, and the copy in TCRdb shows in-frame clones only, minus some. The sample yields about 160,000 clones, about two thirds seen once. The CDR3 has 14 amino acids. CDR1 is SEHNR, CDR2 FQNEAQ, per germline (reference sequence). Trimming took 3 bases from V and 5 from J; bases not matched to a gene: 3. The sample is drawn from a study of cytomegalovirus exposure and HLA in healthy donors. About the research overall: Of all 400 or so donors who were genotyped, about 80% belonged to the Caucasian-associated ancestry cluster. Study outcomes and limitations: TRBV6-2, TRBV6-3 and other indistinguishable V segments were excluded.

Sequencing was performed on PBMCs. The chain links TRBV7-9 to TRBJ1-4; 7 bases are a match to TRBD1. The source of this sequence is a woman aged 25-40 years in good health and CMV-seronegative. Written as DNA, the CDR3 is TGTGCCAGCAGCTTGAGGGGGCTGAATGAAAAACTGTTTTTT. This sequence encodes CASSLRGLNEKLFF.